Shown below are 15 T cell receptor beta chains from a single sample sequenced in a study of T cells in Graves' hyperthyroidism and ophthalmopathy (dated by TCRdb to about 2019). Library construction relied on multiplex PCR. Sequenced on an Illumina HiSeq 2000. TCR beta CDR3 regions were amplified from RNA transcripts. A first-round RT-PCR of the TCR CDR3 used the HTBI primer set with the Qiagen OneStep RT-PCR kit. TCRdb took the public reads, trimmed them with fastp at Q25, ran MiXCR for clone calling and kept in-frame beta chains. Rows merge per CDR3 protein into single entries with the most common DNA and genes. In this sample the table shows roughly 660,000 distinct CDR3 sequences, roughly 17% of which occur a single time. The ten largest clones add up to roughly 15% of the sample. The sequenced material came from blood. These receptors all stem from a man between 45 and 60 years old with Graves' hyperthyroidism.

This clonotype has just a few counts. J is TRBJ2-1 and V is TRBV5-1; TRBD2 matches 7 bases. In germline, CDR1 is SGHRS, CDR2 YFSETQ. CDR3 length equals 17 residues. Trimming at V came to 4 bases and at J to 7 bases, leaving 17 bases not matched to a gene. This chain's CDR3 is CASSPSSSGARRNEQFF. DNA for the CDR3: TGCGCCAGCAGCCCATCCTCCAGCGGGGCCCGTCGGAATGAGCAGTTCTTC.

This clonotype turned up a few times. This chain links TRBV6-5 with TRBJ1-2; D remains unclear. The CDR3 runs to 16 residues. The V and J ends lost 2 bases and 4 bases respectively, with 17 bases between them. CDR1 and CDR2 from the germline V gene are MNHEY and SVGAGI. The CDR3 reads CASSYERRGGSYGYTF. DNA for the CDR3: TGTGCCAGCAGTTACGAGCGTCGGGGAGGGAGCTATGGCTACACCTTC.

In this sample, this clonotype turned up many times. The J gene is TRBJ1-2, the V gene TRBV29-1; D is possibly TRBD1 (5 bases). The CDR3 extends over 13 amino acids. Germline lookup yields CDR1 SQVTM and CDR2 ANQGSEA. V lost 3 bases to trimming and J lost 3 bases, with 11 bases between them. The CDR3 loop is CSVDQGTDYGYTF. DNA for the CDR3: TGCAGCGTTGATCAGGGTACTGACTATGGCTACACCTTC.

A remark on this clonotype: One base away lies a much larger clone, so this may be a sequencing read error. The conserved phenylalanine or tryptophan is not found at the CDR3 terminus, so this likely reflects a read error. The chain employs TRBV24-1 and TRBJ2-1, with 9 bases fitting TRBD2. Trimming at V came to 4 bases and at J to 4 bases, leaving 7 bases not matched to a gene. This CDR3 is built from 16 residues. The germline gives CDR1 KGHDR, CDR2 SFDVKD. DNA for the CDR3: TGTGCCACCAGTGAGTATAGCGGGAGCCCGTACAATGAGCAGTTCCTC. Protein product: CATSEYSGSPYNEQFL.

About this clonotype: A much larger clone lies a single base off, so this may be a read error. This chain links TRBV11-1 with TRBJ2-1; no clear D gene. This CDR3 is built from 15 residues. Germline values: CDR1 SGHAT, CDR2 FQDESV (reference sequence). Here the CDR3 reads CASSPEGMTYDEQFF. The CDR3 DNA follows: TGTGCCAGCAGCCCCGAAGGCATGACCTACGATGAGCAGTTCTTC.

This clonotype has a count of ten or more. This sequence joins TRBV30 and TRBJ2-1; D may be TRBD1 (6 bases). CDR1 is GTSNPN and CDR2 is SVGIG in the germline V gene (reference sequence). The CDR3 has 15 amino acids. V lost 0 bases to trimming and J lost 6 bases, with 15 bases between them. The CDR3 bases are TGTGCCTGGAGTGTGACAGGCCTTGCTGGCAATGAGCAGTTCTTC. Translation gives CAWSVTGLAGNEQFF.

This clonotype has at least ten counts. The J gene is TRBJ1-1, the V gene TRBV28; D is undetermined. This CDR3 spans 15 amino acids. The V end lost 6 bases, the J end lost 5 bases, and 19 bases lay between the germline ends. Germline lookup yields CDR1 MDHEN and CDR2 SYDVKM. The CDR3, as DNA: TGTGCCAGCAGCCCCCCCTCCGAAGGGCTGACTGAAGCTTTCTTT. It encodes CASSPPSEGLTEAFF.

In this sample, this clonotype turned up many times. V usage is TRBV2 and J usage is TRBJ2-1; 7 bases match TRBD1. This CDR3 has 14 residues. CDR1 is SNHLY and CDR2 is FYNNEI in the germline V gene. J was trimmed by 6 bases and V by 7 bases; bases with no gene match: 9. This CDR3 is CASNKGAISNEQFF. CDR3 nucleotide sequence: TGTGCCAGCAATAAGGGGGCTATCTCCAATGAGCAGTTCTTC.

V gene TRBV25-1 combines with J gene TRBJ2-7; no clear D gene. The CDR3 runs to 14 residues. V was clipped by 2 bases and J by 2 bases, with 10 bases between them. Germline CDR1 MGHDK, CDR2 SYGVNS. The chain's CDR3 is CASSEPSTPYEQYF. As DNA, the CDR3 is TGTGCCAGCAGTGAACCCAGCACCCCCTACGAGCAGTACTTC.

This clonotype was counted many times. This rearrangement joins TRBV20-1 to TRBJ1-5; TRBD1 matches 7 bases. J gave up 2 bases and V 0 bases, and 10 bases lay outside the gene matches. The CDR3 sequence is 17 residues long. Germline loops: CDR1 DFQATT, CDR2 SNEGSKA (reference sequence). The CDR3 protein is CSAREEGGRRGNQPQHF. CDR3 in DNA: TGCAGTGCTAGAGAAGAAGGGGGCCGACGGGGCAATCAGCCCCAGCATTTT.

In this sample, this clonotype turned up once. The rearrangement links TRBV20-1 to TRBJ2-7; 14 nucleotides line up with TRBD2. With V trimmed by 3 bases and J by 13 bases, 14 bases remained unmatched. Looked up from germline, CDR1 is DFQATT and CDR2 is SNEGSKA (reference sequence). This CDR3 is 15 amino acids long. CDR3 residues: CSARGTSGSLYERYF. DNA for the CDR3: TGCAGTGCTAGGGGGACTAGCGGGAGCCTCTACGAGCGATACTTC.

This chain uses TRBV5-6 with TRBJ1-4; possible D gene TRBD1, 5 bases. The CDR3 is made up of 14 amino acids. CDR1 is SGHDT and CDR2 is YYEEEE in the germline V gene. The V gene lost 0 bases and the J gene lost 8 bases, with 11 bases spanning the gap. CDR3 sequence (DNA): TGTGCCAGCAGCTTGGGCGGGGCATTGGAAAAACTGTTTTTT. Encoded protein: CASSLGGALEKLFF.

The J gene is TRBJ1-3, the V gene TRBV20-1, with unresolved D. Per germline, CDR1 DFQATT and CDR2 SNEGSKA (reference sequence). CDR3 length: 14 amino acids. V was shortened by 5 bases and J by 0 bases, with 11 bases between the two germline ends. The CDR3, as DNA: TGCAGTGCTCGCGACTCCCTCTCTGGAAACACCATATATTTT. As protein: CSARDSLSGNTIYF.

The chain joins TRBV29-1 to TRBJ2-2, with 9 bases lining up with TRBD1. In germline, CDR1 is SQVTM, CDR2 ANQGSEA. CDR3 length: 15 residues. Trimming took 3 bases from V and 2 from J; bases not matched to a gene: 4. The CDR3 region is CSVDPGQGNTGELFF. CDR3 bases: TGCAGCGTTGATCCGGGACAGGGAAACACCGGGGAGCTGTTTTTT.

CDR3 in amino acids: CASSPDGGSTDTQYF. CDR3 nucleotide sequence: TGTGCCAGCAGCCCAGACGGGGGAAGCACAGATACGCAGTATTTT. The gene calls are TRBV9 and TRBJ2-3; a weak D match, TRBD2 (6 bases). This CDR3 region has 15 residues. Trimming took 4 bases from V and 0 from J, leaving 12 bases between them. From germline, CDR1 is SGDLS and CDR2 YYNGEE.